The subject of this entry is one TCR beta chain. What it binds is not known. Per germline, CDR1 SGHAT and CDR2 FQNNGV. Deletions cut 7 bases from V and 8 bases from J, with 20 bases between. The CDR3 length is 15 residues. This sample is part of a study of Tregs in tolerant kidney transplant recipients. Produced via immunoSEQ multiplex PCR; TCRdb's table is partial and in-frame only. The sample has 90,000 to 130,000 clones, 90% seen once; the top ten hold 0.34%. Findings and limits, study-wide: Donor-specific Treg expansion exceeded global Treg expansion in tolerant patients, suggesting antigen drive. Some patients' samples used different primers over time, so nucleotide sequences weren't comparable. The most relevant donor-specific Treg TCRbeta repertoire apparently came from expansion with activated donor B cells.

The gene calls are TRBV11-2 and TRBJ1-4; D unresolved. The sample in question was CD4+ T cells from blood, obtained before the transplant. The TCR sequence derives from a human donor who received a combined kidney and bone marrow transplant. The CDR3 loop is CASKTRYTPGEKLFF. In DNA, the CDR3 is TGTGCCAGCAAAACACGGTACACCCCGGGGGAAAAACTGTTTTTT.